One TCR beta chain is described in this entry. This clone was picked up one time. Its antigen is not yet known. No base quality information exists; no much larger clone differs at one position. To be included, a participant needed at least one PBMC sample from before ART initiation plus at least two post-ART samples. Treatment was received in the United States of America by all participants with HIV. Before DNA extraction, cryopreserved samples containing roughly 0.85-11 million PBMC were thawed and washed. At the time of the earliest PBMC sample for each participant with HIV, ages ranged from about 20 to 54 years. Each participant contributed PBMC samples from 1-4 timepoints before ART initiation and 2-8 timepoints after ART initiation, with a median of 7 samples. Serial HIV viral load, CD4+ T-cell count, ART history and demographic data were obtained for every participant. Genomic DNA was extracted from unsorted PBMC with a Qiagen kit on a QIAcube, with processing performed in batches of 12 samples.

These data are taken from a study of long-term antiretroviral therapy in people with HIV (dated by TCRdb to about 2022). Context from the whole study: The earliest samples were collected roughly a decade before the 2015 WHO recommendation for immediate ART, at a time when ART was usually postponed until CD4 counts fell. This retrospective serial study examined whether starting ART and sustained HIV suppression were associated with changes in the composition and diversity of the TRB repertoire in peripheral blood. A total of roughly 200 cryopreserved PBMC samples came from a few dozen adults with confirmed HIV infection and were collected serially over a mean of approximately six years (range 1-12). Among the 30 or so participants with HIV, eleven to twelve were female. No cross-contamination during QIAcube processing was seen in test extractions of a monoclonal T-cell line run alongside 30 or so polyclonal samples. Overall results and qualifications from the work: Narrower CDR3 length ranges were observed in HIV repertoires than in controls, and an antigen-experienced repertoire with only a slight naive shift after ART was suggested by the network structure. Inferences about post-ART repertoire changes are limited because no data were available on ART adherence, viral resistance or therapy changes. Limited PBMC availability meant only the TCR beta chain was sequenced, without alpha chain pairing. Expanded TRB clones identified before ART initiation dominated the repertoire at all time points, although this dominance fluctuated and declined in many PLHIV after ART. Unsorted PBMC were profiled instead of sorted CD4+ and CD8+ T cells because pre-ART samples had limited cell numbers. Starting ART was linked to a significant rise in TRB diversity, yet even with long-term ART the diversity remained significantly lower than in transplant donor controls. The samples span the years 2004 to 2017, and the ART regimens used may be less effective than current regimens.

The immunoSEQ hsTCRB v3.0 assay was used at survey level resolution to sequence the TRB variable region. The targeted TRB sequencing depth was about 40,000-50,000 T-cell genomes per sample. TRB libraries were pooled and sequenced on an Illumina MiSeq using a v3 150-cycle kit. Under the source paper's analysis protocol: Repertoire analysis was performed in R inside a reproducible Nextflow workflow that covered QC, data transformation and analysis. LymphoSeq2, an R package for exploring AIRR-Seq data, was used to implement the custom analyses. Four samples yielding fewer than 5000 total TRB sequences were excluded, leaving 150 to 200 analyzed HIV repertoires. Among the 170 to 200 retained HIV repertoires, around 60 were collected before ART initiation and roughly 130 were collected after ART initiation. Repertoires were downsampled to 5000 TRB nucleotide sequences, and summary statistics were averaged over 100 downsampling iterations. Only TRB sequences with CDR3 regions of at least seven amino acids were retained for analysis. A Shannon entropy-derived clonality score and the Gini coefficient were used to measure diversity. In the repertoire networks, any two of the top 5000 CDR3 amino acid sequences were connected whenever the two sequences differed by an edit distance of one. GLIPH2 predicted antigen specificity groups and MHC restriction for TRB CDR3 amino acid sequences. To flag known CMV, EBV, HIV or tissue antigen associations, CDR3 amino acid sequences were matched against VDJdb and McPAS-TCR. Pre-ART, post-ART and control groups were compared with Wilcoxon signed-rank tests and Holm-Bonferroni correction. TCRdb retrieved this table from immuneACCESS and kept in-frame rearrangements only. Not all clones are present; in checked studies, unresolved V genes account for under half, and no reason is known for the remainder. The V and J calls and clone size were taken over from that table, and D and trimming were inferred from the DNA. This sample holds over 35,000 clones; approximately 86% were observed only once. The ten largest clones capture roughly 3.6% of the sample.

V is pared back by 2 bases and J by 1 base, with 9 bases lying between the germline termini. The CDR3 contains 15 residues, cysteine and phenylalanine counted. Only CDR3 DNA remains: 45 bases, in frame from the first base. CDR1 and CDR2 (KGHSH, LQKENI) derive from the germline V gene. The source was unsorted PBMCs, collected just before starting antiretroviral therapy. This receptor was taken from a woman aged 18-29 years with HIV. Recombination connected TRBV18 to TRBJ2-1; the D gene cannot be resolved reliably. At the DNA level, the sequence is TGTGCCAGCTCACCAAACCCGGAATCCTACAATGAGCAGTTCTTC. Translation gives CASSPNPESYNEQFF.